This entry lists 27 T cell receptor beta chains sequenced from one sample in a study of T cells in Graves' hyperthyroidism and ophthalmopathy. There were TCR beta CDR3 regions amplified from RNA transcripts. A set of HTBI primers served as the primers for a first-round RT-PCR of the TCR CDR3. TCRdb re-analysed the multiplex PCR reads in MiXCR, keeping a single row per CDR3 protein. The sample includes about 350,000 distinct CDR3 sequences, roughly 13% of them seen just once. Specimen: blood. The receptors here all came from a woman aged 40 to 49 with Graves' ophthalmopathy.

This clonotype was detected a few times. The chain uses TRBV20-1 and TRBJ1-4; the match to TRBD1 covers 7 bases. V shed 3 bases, J shed 3 bases, and the junction held 4 bases outside the gene matches. CDR1 DFQATT and CDR2 SNEGSKA come from the germline V gene (reference sequence). The CDR3 length is 14 residues. The CDR3 DNA follows: TGCAGTGCTAGCGGCAGGGGGTCTAATGAAAAACTGTTTTTT. The encoded protein is CSASGRGSNEKLFF.

This clonotype was recorded many times. CDR3 in DNA: TGTGCCAGCAGTGAGGGCTACGAGCAGTACTTC. It specifies CASSEGYEQYF. V is TRBV2 and J is TRBJ2-7, with no clear D. The CDR3 has 11 residues. Germline values: CDR1 SNHLY, CDR2 FYNNEI. V lost 3 bases to trimming and J lost 3 bases, with 3 bases between them.

The table lists this clonotype with many counts. The genes are TRBV20-1 and TRBJ2-1, with D tentatively TRBD1 (5 bases). This CDR3 is 12 amino acids long. Trimming cost V 3 bases and J 11 bases, with 14 bases left between them. CDR1 and CDR2 from the germline V gene are DFQATT and SNEGSKA (reference sequence). CDR3 protein: CSARQGALQQFF. DNA for the CDR3: TGCAGTGCTAGGCAAGGGGCATTACAGCAGTTCTTC.

This clonotype has at least ten counts. This rearrangement joins TRBV20-1 to TRBJ2-3; D possibly corresponds to TRBD2 (6 bases). Germline loops: CDR1 DFQATT, CDR2 SNEGSKA (reference sequence). Trimming cost V 5 bases and J 2 bases, with 14 bases left between them. This CDR3 spans 14 amino acids. In nucleotides, the CDR3 is TGCAGTGCTGATCCGGGACTGTTCACAGATACGCAGTATTTT. Translated, it gives CSADPGLFTDTQYF.

This clonotype occurred many times. The chain is built from TRBV10-3 and TRBJ2-7; TRBD1 matches at 9 bases. With 9 bases clipped from V and 0 bases from J, the junction kept 6 bases outside the gene matches. Germline V gene data show CDR1 as ENHRY and CDR2 as SYGVKD. This CDR3 has 14 residues. CDR3 region: CAISRDRDSYEQYF. Here the CDR3 DNA reads TGTGCCATATCGCGGGACAGGGACTCCTACGAGCAGTACTTC.

This clonotype was recorded at least ten times. The V gene is TRBV5-1, the J gene TRBJ2-3; 7 bases are shared with TRBD1. The CDR3 runs 16 residues. Germline V lookup: CDR1 SGHRS, CDR2 YFSETQ. With 3 bases clipped from V and 2 bases from J, the junction kept 9 bases outside the gene matches. The CDR3 region has the DNA TGCGCCAGCAGCTCAATCCGGGACAGCTACACAGATACGCAGTATTTT. Translating gives CASSSIRDSYTDTQYF.

The rearrangement links TRBV6-6 to TRBJ1-1; unclear D gene. Germline lookup yields CDR1 MNHNY and CDR2 SVGAGI (reference sequence). The CDR3 is 13 residues long. V lost 2 bases and J lost 10, with 14 bases in between. CDR3 nucleotides: TGTGCCAGCAGTTACAGTCTCTGGGTGGGAGCTTTCTTT. Its protein product is CASSYSLWVGAFF.

This chain connects TRBV5-1 to TRBJ2-2, with D maybe TRBD1 (7 bases). V was cut by 5 bases and J by 5 bases, with 13 bases left in between. The germline V gene encodes CDR1 SGHRS and CDR2 YFSETQ. CDR3 length: 14 residues. The CDR3 DNA follows: TGCGCCAGCAGGAAGGCAGGGGGGACCGGGGAGCTGTTTTTT. This sequence encodes CASRKAGGTGELFF.

This clonotype appeared a few times. This chain connects TRBV5-5 to TRBJ1-2; the D is unclear. CDR3 length equals 16 residues. Germline V gene lookup returns CDR1 SGHKS and CDR2 YYEKEE (reference sequence). The V end was cut by 0 bases, the J end by 4 bases, with 16 bases between. For the CDR3, the DNA is TGTGCCAGCAGCTTGGCCGGTCAGACTCTTCTCTATGGCTACACCTTC. This sequence encodes CASSLAGQTLLYGYTF.

The J gene is TRBJ2-3, the V gene TRBV5-5, with D tentatively TRBD2 (5 bases). V was shortened by 2 bases and J by 1 base, with 8 bases between the two germline ends. Per germline, CDR1 SGHKS and CDR2 YYEKEE (reference sequence). The CDR3 length is 14 residues. CDR3 sequence: CASSFPGGTDTQYF. The CDR3 bases are TGTGCCAGCAGCTTCCCCGGGGGCACAGATACGCAGTATTTT.

This clonotype was detected many times. The chain employs TRBV2 and TRBJ2-7; D may be TRBD2 (6 bases). The CDR3 runs 15 residues. CDR1 and CDR2 from the germline V gene are SNHLY and FYNNEI. Trimming left V 2 bases short and J 6 bases short, with 17 bases between. The CDR3 is CASSEPSSWDSEQYF. In DNA form, the CDR3 reads TGTGCCAGCAGTGAACCCTCCTCCTGGGACTCCGAGCAGTACTTC.

This clonotype has just a few counts. The V call is TRBV7-9, the J call TRBJ2-1; 9 bases fit TRBD1. V lost 5 bases to trimming and J lost 1 base; unmatched junction nucleotides: 3. This CDR3 contains 15 residues. The V gene's germline CDR1 is SEHNR and CDR2 FQNEAQ (reference sequence). CDR3 protein: CASSEQGASYNEQFF. The CDR3 bases are TGTGCCAGCAGCGAACAGGGGGCGTCCTACAATGAGCAGTTCTTC.

This clonotype was counted many times. The chain couples TRBV27 to TRBJ1-5, with TRBD1 identical over 7 bases. CDR1 is MNHEY and CDR2 is SMNVEV in the germline V gene (reference sequence). With 5 bases clipped from V and 6 bases from J, the junction kept 13 bases outside the gene matches. This CDR3 is 16 amino acids long. This chain's CDR3 is CASSAQGGNVGQPQHF. The CDR3 bases are TGTGCCAGCAGTGCTCAGGGGGGGAACGTCGGTCAGCCCCAGCATTTT.

In its sample, this clonotype was seen a few times. The chain carries TRBV19 and TRBJ2-1; tentatively, D is TRBD1 (6 bases). V gave up 4 bases and J gave up 2 bases, with 9 bases separating them. The germline CDR1 and CDR2 sequences are LNHDA and SQIVND (reference sequence). This CDR3 comprises 14 residues. CDR3 in amino acids: CASSNRDTYNEQFF. The CDR3 nucleotides are TGTGCCAGTAGTAACCGGGACACCTACAATGAGCAGTTCTTC.

In regard to this clonotype: This may be a read error: a much more frequent sequence differs by one nucleotide. V is TRBV12-3 or TRBV12-4 and J is TRBJ1-6; maybe TRBD1 (5 bases). The CDR3 is 14 amino acids. DNA for the CDR3: TGTGCCAGCAGTTCAGGGAACTATAATACACCCCTCCACTTT. Residues: CASSSGNYNTPLHF.

This clonotype has at least ten counts. The chain uses TRBV28 and TRBJ1-4, with TRBD1 identical over 9 bases. Per germline, CDR1 MDHEN and CDR2 SYDVKM. V lost 6 bases to trimming and J lost 6 bases; unmatched junction nucleotides: 5. CDR3 size: 14 residues. CDR3 residues: CASRTGTGYEKLFF. CDR3 sequence (DNA): TGTGCCAGCAGGACCGGGACAGGGTATGAAAAACTGTTTTTT.

The V call is TRBV7-2, the J call TRBJ2-7; D possibly corresponds to TRBD1 (6 bases). Germline V gene sequence: CDR1 SGHTA, CDR2 FQGNSA. Trimming left V 0 bases short and J 0 bases short, with 15 bases between. CDR3 size: 17 residues. The CDR3 nucleotides are TGTGCCAGCAGCTTAGCTTCCAGCAGGGGATACTCCTACGAGCAGTACTTC. Its translation: CASSLASSRGYSYEQYF. Filled out from reference TRBV7-2 and TRBJ2-7, the complete variable domain reads GAGVSQSPSNKVTEKGKDVELRCDPISGHTALYWYRQSLGQGLEFLIYFQGNSAPDKSGLPSDRFSAERTGGSVSTLTIQRTQQEDSAVYLCASSLASSRGYSYEQYFGPGTRLTVT.

The genes are TRBV3-1 and TRBJ2-6; 8 nucleotides align to TRBD2. Germline-derived CDR1 and CDR2 are LGHDT and YNNKEL (reference sequence). Germline trimming cut 4 bases from V and 3 bases from J; bases unmatched to any gene: 8. The CDR3 is 17 amino acids. In DNA, the CDR3 is TGTGCCAGCAGCCGGGGCGTCGCGGGGGGTGGGGCCAACGTCCTGACTTTC. This gives the protein CASSRGVAGGGANVLTF.

This clonotype was seen a few times. The chain recombines TRBV6-1 with TRBJ1-2; 7 bases are shared with TRBD1. The CDR3 loop spans 13 amino acids. Unmatched junction bases numbered 7, after V lost 6 bases and J lost 6 bases. Germline CDR1 is MNHNS and CDR2 is SASEGT. The CDR3: CASRLTGVDGYTF. CDR3 nucleotide sequence: TGTGCCAGCAGATTAACAGGGGTAGATGGCTACACCTTC.

Turning to this clonotype: It may be a read error: a sequence one base away is much more abundant. The chain links TRBV7-9 to TRBJ2-1, with 7 nucleotides matching TRBD1. The CDR3 has 15 residues. Germline V gene sequence: CDR1 SEHNR, CDR2 FQNEAQ (reference sequence). The ends lost 5 bases at V and 4 bases at J; junction bases unmatched: 8. CDR3 region: CASSERDRPYNEQFF. CDR3 sequence (DNA): TGTGCCAGCAGCGAACGGGACAGACCTTACAATGAGCAGTTCTTC.

This clonotype appeared many times. CDR3 sequence: CATSDSIRTEYGYTF. The CDR3 nucleotides are TGTGCCACCAGTGATTCGATCCGGACAGAGTATGGCTACACCTTC. This chain links TRBV24-1 with TRBJ1-2; D is possibly TRBD1 (6 bases). The CDR3 consists of 15 residues. The germline V gene has CDR1 KGHDR and CDR2 SFDVKD. Trimming shortened V by 2 bases and J by 5 bases, and 14 bases separated the two germline ends.

In its sample, this clonotype was seen many times. The rearrangement joins TRBV19 to TRBJ1-5, with 9 bases identical to TRBD1. V was clipped by 3 bases and J by 4 bases; unmatched bases: 7. Germline V CDR1 and CDR2: LNHDA, SQIVND (reference sequence). The CDR3 sequence is 16 residues long. The CDR3 sequence is CASSILGQGSNQPQHF. The CDR3 region has the DNA TGTGCCAGTAGTATCTTGGGACAGGGTTCTAATCAGCCCCAGCATTTT.

Regarding this clonotype: The junction departs from germline at one end; a sequencing error may be responsible. The J gene is TRBJ1-5, the V gene TRBV12-3 or TRBV12-4; 7 nucleotides agree with TRBD1. This CDR3 is 15 amino acids long. CDR3 sequence: CANSLPGQSSQPQHF. CDR3 nucleotides: TGTGCCAACAGTTTACCGGGACAGAGCAGTCAGCCCCAGCATTTT.

This clonotype occurred many times. The V gene is TRBV7-9, the J gene TRBJ1-3, with D possibly matching TRBD1 (5 bases). This CDR3 is 15 amino acids long. Looked up from germline, CDR1 is SEHNR and CDR2 is FQNEAQ (reference sequence). The V end lost 4 bases, the J end lost 0 bases, and 10 bases lay between the germline ends. The CDR3 protein is CASSSAQDSGNTIYF. The DNA for the CDR3 is TGTGCCAGCAGCTCAGCACAGGACTCTGGAAACACCATATATTTT. The variable domain in full, completed from reference TRBV7-9 and TRBJ1-3, reads DTGVSQNPRHKITKRGQNVTFRCDPISEHNRLYWYRQTLGQGPEFLTYFQNEAQLEKSRLLSDRFSAERPKGSFSTLEIQRTEQGDSAMYLCASSSAQDSGNTIYFGEGSWLTVV.

J is TRBJ1-4 and V is TRBV7-9, with TRBD1 identical over 7 bases. With V trimmed by 8 bases and J by 6 bases, 9 bases remained unmatched. Looked up from germline, CDR1 is SEHNR and CDR2 is FQNEAQ (reference sequence). The CDR3 consists of 14 residues. The CDR3 DNA follows: TGTGCCAGCCCACCACCCACAGGGGATGAAAAACTGTTTTTT. Protein sequence: CASPPPTGDEKLFF.

The table lists this clonotype with many counts. The chain is built from TRBV27 and TRBJ1-5; TRBD1 matches 7 bases. V lost 5 bases, J lost 1 base, and 8 bases stayed unmatched. This CDR3 has 16 amino acids. Germline lookup yields CDR1 MNHEY and CDR2 SMNVEV (reference sequence). The CDR3 bases are TGTGCCAGCAGTCACACGACAGGGTTGAGCAATCAGCCCCAGCATTTT. Protein sequence: CASSHTTGLSNQPQHF.

This clonotype was detected many times. CDR3 in amino acids: CASSVWSGGWNEQFF. In nucleotides, the CDR3 is TGTGCCAGCAGCGTGTGGAGCGGGGGATGGAATGAGCAGTTCTTC. This rearrangement joins TRBV11-2 to TRBJ2-1; 8 nucleotides match TRBD2. CDR3 size: 15 residues. With V trimmed by 5 bases and J by 7 bases, 10 bases remained unmatched. The germline V gene has CDR1 SGHAT and CDR2 FQNNGV. Full variable domain (rest looked up from reference TRBV11-2 and TRBJ2-1): EAGVAQSPRYKIIEKRQSVAFWCNPISGHATLYWYQQILGQGPKLLIQFQNNGVVDDSQLPKDRFSAERLKGVDSTLKIQPAKLEDSAVYLCASSVWSGGWNEQFFGPGTRLTVL.